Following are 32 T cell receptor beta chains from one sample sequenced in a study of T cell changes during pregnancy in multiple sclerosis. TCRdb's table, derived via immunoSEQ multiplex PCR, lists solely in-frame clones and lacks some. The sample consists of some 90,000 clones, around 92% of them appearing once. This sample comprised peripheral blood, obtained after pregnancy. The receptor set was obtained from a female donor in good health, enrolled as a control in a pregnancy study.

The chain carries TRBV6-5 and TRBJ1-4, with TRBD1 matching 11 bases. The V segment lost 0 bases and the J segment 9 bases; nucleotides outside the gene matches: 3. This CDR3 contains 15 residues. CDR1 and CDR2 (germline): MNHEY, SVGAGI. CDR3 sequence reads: CASSYSRDRGKKLFF. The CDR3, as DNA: TGTGCCAGCAGTTACTCCCGGGACAGGGGGAAAAAACTGTTTTTT.

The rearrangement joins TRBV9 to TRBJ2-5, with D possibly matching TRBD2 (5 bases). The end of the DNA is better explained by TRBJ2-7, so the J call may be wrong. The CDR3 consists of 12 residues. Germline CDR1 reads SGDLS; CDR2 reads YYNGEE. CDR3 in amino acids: CASSVGGPEQYF. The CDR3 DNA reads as TGTGCCAGCAGCGTAGGAGGGCCCGAGCAGTACTTC.

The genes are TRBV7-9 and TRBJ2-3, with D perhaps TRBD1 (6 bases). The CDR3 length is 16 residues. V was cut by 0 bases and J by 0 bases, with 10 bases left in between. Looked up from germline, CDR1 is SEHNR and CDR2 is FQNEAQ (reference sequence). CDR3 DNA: TGTGCCAGCAGCTTAGCGACAGGTTCTAGCACAGATACGCAGTATTTT. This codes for CASSLATGSSTDTQYF.

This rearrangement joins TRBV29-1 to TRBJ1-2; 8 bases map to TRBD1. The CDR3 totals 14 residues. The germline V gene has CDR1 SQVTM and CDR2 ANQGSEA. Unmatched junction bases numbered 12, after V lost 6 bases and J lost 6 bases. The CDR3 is CSVEGFTGGNGYTF. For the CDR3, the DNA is TGCAGCGTGGAGGGGTTCACAGGGGGAAATGGCTACACCTTC.

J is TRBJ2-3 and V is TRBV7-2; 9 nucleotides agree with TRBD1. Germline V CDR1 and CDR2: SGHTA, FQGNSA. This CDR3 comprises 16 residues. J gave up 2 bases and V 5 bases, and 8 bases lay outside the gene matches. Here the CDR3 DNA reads TGTGCCAGCAGCCCTACGGGACAGGGATACACAGATACGCAGTATTTT. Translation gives CASSPTGQGYTDTQYF.

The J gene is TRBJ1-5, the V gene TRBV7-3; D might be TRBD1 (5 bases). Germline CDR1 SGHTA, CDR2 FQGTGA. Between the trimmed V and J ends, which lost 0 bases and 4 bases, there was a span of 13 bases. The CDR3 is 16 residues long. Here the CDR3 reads CASSLTYGRVNQPQHF. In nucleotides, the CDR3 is TGTGCCAGCAGCTTAACGTATGGCAGGGTGAATCAGCCCCAGCATTTT.

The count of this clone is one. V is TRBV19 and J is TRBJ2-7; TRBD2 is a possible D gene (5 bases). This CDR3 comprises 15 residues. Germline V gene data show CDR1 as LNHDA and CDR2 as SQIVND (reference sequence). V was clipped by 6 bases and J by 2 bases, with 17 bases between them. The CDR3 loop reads CASSLKEGRPYEQYF. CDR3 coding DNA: TGTGCCAGTAGCCTCAAGGAAGGGAGACCCTACGAGCAGTACTTC.

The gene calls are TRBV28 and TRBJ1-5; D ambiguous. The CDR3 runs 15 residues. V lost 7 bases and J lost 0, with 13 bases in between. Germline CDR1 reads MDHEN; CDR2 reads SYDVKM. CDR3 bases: TGTGCCAGCACCTCGTCCTACTATAGCAATCAGCCCCAGCATTTT. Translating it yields CASTSSYYSNQPQHF.

The DNA of the CDR3 is TGTGCCAGCTCACGAACTCAGGGCAACAATCAGCCCCAGCATTTT. This sequence encodes CASSRTQGNNQPQHF. V and J are TRBV18 and TRBJ1-5; D might be TRBD1 (5 bases). The germline CDR1 and CDR2 sequences are KGHSH and LQKENI. The CDR3 runs 15 residues. Trimming took off 4 bases at V and 3 bases at J, with 13 bases between the two ends.

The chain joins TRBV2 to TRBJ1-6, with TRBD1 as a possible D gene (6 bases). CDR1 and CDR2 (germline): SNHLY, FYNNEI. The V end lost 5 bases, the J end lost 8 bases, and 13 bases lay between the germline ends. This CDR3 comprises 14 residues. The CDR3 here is CASSYRVFYSPLHF. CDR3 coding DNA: TGTGCCAGCAGTTACAGGGTTTTCTATTCACCCCTCCACTTT.

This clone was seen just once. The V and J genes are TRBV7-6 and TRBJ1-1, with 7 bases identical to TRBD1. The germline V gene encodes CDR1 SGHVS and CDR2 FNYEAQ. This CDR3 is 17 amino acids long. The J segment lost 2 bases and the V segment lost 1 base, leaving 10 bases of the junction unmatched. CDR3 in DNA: TGTGCCAGCAGCTTAGTGCGACAGGGCCCGTATAACACTGAAGCTTTCTTT. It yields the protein CASSLVRQGPYNTEAFF.

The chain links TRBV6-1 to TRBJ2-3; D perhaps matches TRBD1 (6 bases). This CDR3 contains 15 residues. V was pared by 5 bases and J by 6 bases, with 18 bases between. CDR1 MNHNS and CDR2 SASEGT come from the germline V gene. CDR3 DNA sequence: TGTGCCAGCAGTCTCCGGGGAAGGGGGAAGGATACGCAGTATTTT. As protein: CASSLRGRGKDTQYF.

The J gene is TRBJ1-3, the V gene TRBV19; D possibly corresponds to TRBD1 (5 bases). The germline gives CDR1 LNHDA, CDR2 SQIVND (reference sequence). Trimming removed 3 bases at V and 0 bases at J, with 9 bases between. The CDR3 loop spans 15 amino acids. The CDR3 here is CASSISGVSGNTIYF. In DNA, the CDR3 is TGTGCCAGTAGTATTTCGGGGGTCTCTGGAAACACCATATATTTT.

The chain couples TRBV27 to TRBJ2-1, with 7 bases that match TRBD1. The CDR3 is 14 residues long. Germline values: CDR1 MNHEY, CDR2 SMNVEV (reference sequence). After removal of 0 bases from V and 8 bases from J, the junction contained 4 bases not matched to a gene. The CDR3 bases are TGTGCCAGCAGTTTATCGACAGGGCGGGATGAGCAGTTCTTC. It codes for CASSLSTGRDEQFF.

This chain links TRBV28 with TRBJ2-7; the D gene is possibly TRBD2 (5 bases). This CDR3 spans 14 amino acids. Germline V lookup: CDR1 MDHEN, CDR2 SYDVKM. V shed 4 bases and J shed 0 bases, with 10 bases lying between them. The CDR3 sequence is CASSYGGVSYEQYF. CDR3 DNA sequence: TGTGCCAGCAGTTATGGAGGAGTCTCCTACGAGCAGTACTTC. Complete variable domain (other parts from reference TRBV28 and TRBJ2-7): DVKVTQSSRYLVKRTGEKVFLECVQDMDHENMFWYRQDPGLGLRLIYFSYDVKMKEKGDIPEGYSVSREKKERFSLILESASTNQTSMYLCASSYGGVSYEQYFGPGTRLTVT.

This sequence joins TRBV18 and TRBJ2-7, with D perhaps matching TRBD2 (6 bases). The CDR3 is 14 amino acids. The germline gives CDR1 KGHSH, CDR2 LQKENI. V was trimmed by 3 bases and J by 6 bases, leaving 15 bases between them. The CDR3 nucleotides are TGTGCCAGCTCACCGGGGGGTGGGAACGGCGAGCAGTACTTC. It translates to CASSPGGGNGEQYF.

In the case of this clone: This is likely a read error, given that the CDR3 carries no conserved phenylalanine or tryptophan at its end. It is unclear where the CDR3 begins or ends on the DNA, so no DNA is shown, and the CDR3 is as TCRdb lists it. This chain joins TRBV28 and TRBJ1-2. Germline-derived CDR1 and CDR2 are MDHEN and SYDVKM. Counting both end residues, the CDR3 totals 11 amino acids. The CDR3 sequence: CASGAAGASYL.

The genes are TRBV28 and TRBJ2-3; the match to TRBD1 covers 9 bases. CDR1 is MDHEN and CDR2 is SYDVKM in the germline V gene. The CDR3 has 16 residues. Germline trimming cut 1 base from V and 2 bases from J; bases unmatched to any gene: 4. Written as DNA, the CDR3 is TGTGCCAGCAGTTTATCTCGGGACAGGGTCACAGATACGCAGTATTTT. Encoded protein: CASSLSRDRVTDTQYF.

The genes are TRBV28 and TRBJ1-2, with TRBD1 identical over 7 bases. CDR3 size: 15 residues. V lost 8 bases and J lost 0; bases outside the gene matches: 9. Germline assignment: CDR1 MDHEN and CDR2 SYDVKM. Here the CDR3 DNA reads TGTGCCAGCTGCAGGGGGAAGGGAGCTAACTATGGCTACACCTTC. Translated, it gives CASCRGKGANYGYTF.

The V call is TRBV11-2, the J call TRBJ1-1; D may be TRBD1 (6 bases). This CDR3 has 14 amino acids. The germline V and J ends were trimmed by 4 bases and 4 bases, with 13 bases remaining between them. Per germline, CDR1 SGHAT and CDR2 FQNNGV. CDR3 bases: TGTGCCAGCAGCTGGCAGGGGACCAGCACTGAAGCTTTCTTT. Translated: CASSWQGTSTEAFF.

The CDR3 coding sequence is TGCGCCAGCAGCCAAGATCTGCCAGTTGCAACTAATGAAAAACTGTTTTTT. Translated: CASSQDLPVATNEKLFF. This chain links TRBV4-3 with TRBJ1-4; no definite D call. Germline V gives CDR1 LGHNA, CDR2 YSLEER. The CDR3 is made up of 17 amino acids. Trimming left V 0 bases short and J 0 bases short, with 11 bases between.

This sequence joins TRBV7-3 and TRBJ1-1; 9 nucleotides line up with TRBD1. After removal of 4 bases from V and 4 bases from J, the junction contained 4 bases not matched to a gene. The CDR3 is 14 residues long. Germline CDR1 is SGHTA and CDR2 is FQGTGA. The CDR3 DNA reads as TGTGCCAGCAGCTCCTACAGGGGGCCCACTGAAGCTTTCTTT. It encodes CASSSYRGPTEAFF.

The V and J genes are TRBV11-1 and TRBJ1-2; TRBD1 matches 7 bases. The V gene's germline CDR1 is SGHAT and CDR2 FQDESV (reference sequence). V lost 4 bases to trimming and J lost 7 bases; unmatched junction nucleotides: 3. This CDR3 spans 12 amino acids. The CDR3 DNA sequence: TGTGCCAGCAGCTCGACAGGGAGTGGCTACACCTTC. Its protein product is CASSSTGSGYTF.

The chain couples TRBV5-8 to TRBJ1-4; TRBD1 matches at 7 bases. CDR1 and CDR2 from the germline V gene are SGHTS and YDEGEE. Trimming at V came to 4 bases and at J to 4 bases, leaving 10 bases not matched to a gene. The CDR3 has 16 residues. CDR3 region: CASSDGTVKLNEKLFF. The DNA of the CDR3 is TGTGCCAGCAGCGATGGGACAGTCAAACTTAATGAAAAACTGTTTTTT.

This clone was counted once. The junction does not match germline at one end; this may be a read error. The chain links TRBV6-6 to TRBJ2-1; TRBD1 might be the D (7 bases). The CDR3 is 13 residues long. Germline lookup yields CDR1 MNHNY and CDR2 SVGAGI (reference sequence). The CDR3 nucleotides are TGCGCTTCGGGGGACAGCTCCTACAATGAGCAGTTCTTC. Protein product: CASGDSSYNEQFF.

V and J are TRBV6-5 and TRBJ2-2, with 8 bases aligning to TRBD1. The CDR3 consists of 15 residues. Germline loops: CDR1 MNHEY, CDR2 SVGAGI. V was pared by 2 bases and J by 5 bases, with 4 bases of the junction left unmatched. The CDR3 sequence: CASSYGQGGTGELFF. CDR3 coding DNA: TGTGCCAGCAGTTACGGACAGGGCGGTACCGGGGAGCTGTTTTTT.

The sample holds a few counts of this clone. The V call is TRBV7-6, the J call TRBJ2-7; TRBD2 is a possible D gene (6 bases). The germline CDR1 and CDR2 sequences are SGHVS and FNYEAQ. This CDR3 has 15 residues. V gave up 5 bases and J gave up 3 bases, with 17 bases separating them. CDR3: CASSPRGSGYYEQYF. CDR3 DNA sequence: TGTGCCAGCAGCCCTCGAGGCAGCGGGTACTACGAGCAGTACTTC.

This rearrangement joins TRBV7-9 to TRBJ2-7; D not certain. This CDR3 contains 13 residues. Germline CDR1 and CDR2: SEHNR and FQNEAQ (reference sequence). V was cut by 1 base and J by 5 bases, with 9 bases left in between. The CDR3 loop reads CASSLVVSNEQYF. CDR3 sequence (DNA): TGTGCCAGCAGCTTAGTTGTCAGTAACGAGCAGTACTTC. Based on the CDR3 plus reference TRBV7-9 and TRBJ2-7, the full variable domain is DTGVSQNPRHKITKRGQNVTFRCDPISEHNRLYWYRQTLGQGPEFLTYFQNEAQLEKSRLLSDRFSAERPKGSFSTLEIQRTEQGDSAMYLCASSLVVSNEQYFGPGTRLTVT.

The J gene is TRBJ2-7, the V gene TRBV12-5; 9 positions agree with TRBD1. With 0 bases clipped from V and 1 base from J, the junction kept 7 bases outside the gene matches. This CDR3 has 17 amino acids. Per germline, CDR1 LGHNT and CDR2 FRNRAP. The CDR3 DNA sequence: TGTGCTAGTGGTTTGGTTATTGGGACAGGGACTTCCTACGAGCAGTACTTC. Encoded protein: CASGLVIGTGTSYEQYF.

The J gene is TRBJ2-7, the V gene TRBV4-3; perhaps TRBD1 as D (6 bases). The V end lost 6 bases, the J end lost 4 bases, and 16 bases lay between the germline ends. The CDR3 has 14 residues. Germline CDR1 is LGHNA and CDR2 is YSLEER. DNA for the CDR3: TGCGCCAGCAGTAAACAGGGTTTGGGGTACGAGCAGTACTTC. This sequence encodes CASSKQGLGYEQYF.

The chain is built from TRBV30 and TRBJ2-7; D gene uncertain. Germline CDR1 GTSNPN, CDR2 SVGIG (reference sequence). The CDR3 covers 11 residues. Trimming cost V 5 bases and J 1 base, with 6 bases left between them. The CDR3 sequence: CAWGLSYEQYF. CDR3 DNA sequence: TGTGCCTGGGGGCTATCCTACGAGCAGTACTTC.

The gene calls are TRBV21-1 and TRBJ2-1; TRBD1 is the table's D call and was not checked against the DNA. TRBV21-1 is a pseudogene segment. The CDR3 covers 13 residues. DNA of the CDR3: TGTGCCAGCAGCAAAGGTGGGGGCTATGAGCAGTTCTTC. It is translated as CASSKGGGYEQFF.